This TCR beta chain was captured in a study of shared clonotypes between healthy human individuals. Study as a whole: Those who served as donors were a couple of women and three men between the ages of 18 and 49.

CD45RO-negative cells were positively selected for CCR7, leaving out terminally differentiated effector memory CD45RA+ cells. With respect to this clone: Its antigen is still unknown. At the DNA level, this CDR3 is encoded by other sequences in the same sample as well.

The CDR3 is 16 amino acids. The V segment lost 5 bases and the J segment 7 bases; nucleotides outside the gene matches: 11. Germline V gene lookup returns CDR1 MNHEY and CDR2 SMNVEV (reference sequence). Deep-level running was used for the assay. Generated by immunoSEQ multiplex PCR, the TCRdb table keeps only in-frame clones and is missing some. The sample contains approximately 2,200,000 clones, around 93% of which appear only once. Study-wide points: Larger estimated richness was generally recorded for naive subsets relative to memory subsets.

This sequence was found in a man aged 18 to 29 in good health. Some clones in this sample may be carry-over from other donors' samples. The chain uses TRBV27 and TRBJ2-1, with 10 bases fitting TRBD2. Sequencing was done on a sample of naive CD8+ T cells from PBMCs. CDR3 bases: TGTGCCAGCAGTCCCCGCGGTCTAGCGGGAGCAAATGAGCAGTTCTTC. It yields the protein CASSPRGLAGANEQFF.